This T cell receptor beta chain was sequenced in a study of Ad26.COV2.S vaccination and SARS-CoV-2 variants. About the study: Ad26.COV2.S given intramuscularly, once or twice 56 days apart.

Findings and limits, study-wide: Vaccinees reportedly had broad spike-specific CD8+ and CD4+ T cell responses.

As for treatment: about 20 received Ad26.COV2.S at low or high dose, single or two shots; about 5 received placebo; per-sample allocation not given. Sample collection was performed on day 63 after the first vaccine or placebo injection. The individual, an adult aged 18-55 years, was a donor in Boston. Looked up from germline, CDR1 is KGHSH and CDR2 is LQKENI. The CDR3 is 16 amino acids. Trimming took off 0 bases at V and 5 bases at J, with 14 bases between the two ends. Using immunoSEQ multiplex PCR, the repertoire was profiled, and TCRdb retains in-frame clones only, with some absent. In the table there are some 320,000 clones, 70% to 90% of which are singletons. In regard to this clone: Its antigen is unknown.

This receptor was obtained from a person aged 18-65 years who received the Ad26.COV2.S COVID-19 vaccine or a placebo. The V gene is TRBV18, the J gene TRBJ2-1; D is perhaps TRBD1 (5 bases). Sequencing was performed on peripheral blood, taken in a trial of Ad26.COV2.S vaccine versus placebo. The CDR3 loop is CASSPPDLTRDNEQFF. The CDR3 DNA is TGTGCCAGCTCACCACCGGACCTAACCAGGGACAATGAGCAGTTCTTC.